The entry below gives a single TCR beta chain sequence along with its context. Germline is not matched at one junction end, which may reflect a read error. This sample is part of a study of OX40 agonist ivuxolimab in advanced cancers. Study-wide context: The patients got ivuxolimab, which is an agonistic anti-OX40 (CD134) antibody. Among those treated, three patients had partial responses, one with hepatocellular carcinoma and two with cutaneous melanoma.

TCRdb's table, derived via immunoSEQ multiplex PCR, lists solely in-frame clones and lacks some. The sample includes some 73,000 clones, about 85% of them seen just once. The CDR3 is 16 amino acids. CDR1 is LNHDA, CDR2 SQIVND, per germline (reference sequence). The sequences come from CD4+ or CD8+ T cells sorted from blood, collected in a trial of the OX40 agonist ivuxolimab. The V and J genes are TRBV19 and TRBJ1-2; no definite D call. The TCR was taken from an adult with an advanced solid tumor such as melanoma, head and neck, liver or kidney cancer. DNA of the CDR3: TGTGCCAGTAGTATAGACCCGAGGGCCGTTAACTTTGGCTACACCTTC. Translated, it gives CASSIDPRAVNFGYTF.